The rows below give T cell receptor beta chains drawn from one sample of a study of T cells in Graves' hyperthyroidism and ophthalmopathy. TCRdb passed the multiplex PCR reads through MiXCR, listing each CDR3 protein once. The data hold approximately 300,000 distinct CDR3 sequences, with approximately 15% observed a single time. Sequenced sample: blood. These receptors were taken from a woman in her sixties with Graves' ophthalmopathy. The CDR3 runs from the conserved cysteine through the conserved F or W. D genes are given only for firm matches. Clone sizes are given selectively: once, few, many, or a class where the clone is expanded.

14 | many | TRBJ1-1 | - | TRBV20-1 | TGCAGTGCTACCTGGGGGGGGATAAACACTGAAGCTTTCTTT | CSATWGGINTEAFF
16 | - | TRBJ2-5 | TRBD2 | TRBV6-5 | TGTGCCAGCAGTTACTCTAGCGGGAGGCGTGGTGAGACCCAGTACTTC | CASSYSSGRRGETQYF
13 | many | TRBJ2-3 | - | TRBV5-1 | TGCGCCAGCAGCGTCCGGACCACAGATACGCAGTATTTT | CASSVRTTDTQYF
14 | many | TRBJ2-5 | - | TRBV6-1 | TGTGCCAGCAACCAAGGGTCGGTTGGAGAGACCCAGTACTTC | CASNQGSVGETQYF
17 | many | TRBJ2-3 | - | TRBV6-2/TRBV6-3 | TGTGCCAGCAGTTACGGATCTCGACGAAAAAAGGCAGATACGCAGTATTTT | CASSYGSRRKKADTQYF
16 | few | TRBJ1-4 | - | TRBV5-5 | TGTGCCAGCAGCGACTTTCGGGGGGAAAGGGGTGAAAAACTGTTTTTT | CASSDFRGERGEKLFF
15 | - | TRBJ2-5 | - | TRBV27 | TGTGCCAGCAGTCCAAGGATCAATTTCGGGGAGACCCAGTACTTC | CASSPRINFGETQYF
15 | many | TRBJ1-1 | - | TRBV20-1 | TGCAGTGCTAGAGATCCCTATGTGGGTTACACTGAAGCTTTCTTT | CSARDPYVGYTEAFF
14 | many | TRBJ2-7 | TRBD2 | TRBV5-1 | TGCGCCAGCAGCGGGCTAGCGGGTGTCTACGAGCAGTACTTC | CASSGLAGVYEQYF
15 | - | TRBJ2-1 | TRBD2 | TRBV7-8 | TGTGCCAGCAGCTTAGGGACTAGCGAGATCAATGAGCAGTTCTTC | CASSLGTSEINEQFF
12 | few | TRBJ2-5 | - | TRBV10-2 | TGCGCCACCGGACGAGGGGTAGAGACCCAGTACTTC | CATGRGVETQYF
15 | - | TRBJ2-1 | TRBD2 | TRBV28 | TGTGCCAGCAGTTCCCGACTAGCGGGAGTTGATGAGCAGTTCTTC | CASSSRLAGVDEQFF
14 | - | TRBJ2-1 | TRBD1 | TRBV5-1 | TGCGCCAGCAGCGGGACAGGGGGTGTCAATGAGCAGTTCTTC | CASSGTGGVNEQFF
14 | many | TRBJ1-1 | - | TRBV6-1 | TGTGCCAGCACCTCAGGGTTAGCGAACACTGAAGCTTTCTTT | CASTSGLANTEAFF
14 | many | TRBJ2-7 | TRBD2 | TRBV7-3 | TGTGCCAGCAGCTTAACCGGGACTAGCGCCGAGCAGTACTTC | CASSLTGTSAEQYF
16 | - | TRBJ1-4 | TRBD1 | TRBV6-5 | TGTGCCAGCAGTTACTCAGGGGGCAGGCCCCTAGAAAAACTGTTTTTT | CASSYSGGRPLEKLFF
15 | few | TRBJ2-1 | TRBD2 | TRBV10-2 | TGCGCCAGCAGTGACGGCGGGGGGTCGTACAATGAGCAGTTCTTC | CASSDGGGSYNEQFF
17 | - | TRBJ2-1 | TRBD2 | TRBV5-1 | TGCGCCAGCAGCTCCGGGACTAGCGGAAGCTCCTACAATGAGCAGTTCTTC | CASSSGTSGSSYNEQFF
13 | few | TRBJ1-3 | - | TRBV19 | TGTGCCAGTGTTGGACTCTCTGGAAACACCATATATTTT | CASVGLSGNTIYF
16 | - | TRBJ1-4 | - | TRBV6-2/TRBV6-3 | TGTGCCAGCAGACGAATCAAGGGGGGTTATGGAGAAAAACTGTTTTTT | CASRRIKGGYGEKLFF
15 | - | TRBJ1-5 | - | TRBV6-1 | TGTGCCAGCAGGCTTGACAGGAGTAGCAATCAGCCCCAGCATTTT | CASRLDRSSNQPQHF
15 | few | TRBJ1-1 | TRBD1 | TRBV19 | TGTGCCAGTAGGCGGGGACAGGGATTGAACACTGAAGCTTTCTTT | CASRRGQGLNTEAFF
16 | - | TRBJ1-2 | - | TRBV28 | TGTGCCACTATAATACGGGGCACGACGATCCCCTATGGCTACACCTTC | CATIIRGTTIPYGYTF
15 | - | TRBJ2-1 | TRBD1 | TRBV28 | TGTGCCAGCAGTTTAGGCCAGGGGGCTTTTTATGAGCAGTTCTTC | CASSLGQGAFYEQFF
13 | many | TRBJ2-1 | TRBD1 | TRBV6-1 | TGTGCCAGCACCCGACAGGGGAGCAATGAGCAGTTCTTC | CASTRQGSNEQFF
15 | many | TRBJ2-3 | TRBD1 | TRBV6-1 | TGTGCCAGCAGTTATAGAGGGACAGGGCGAGATACGCAGTATTTT | CASSYRGTGRDTQYF
15 | many | TRBJ1-1 | - | TRBV3-1 | TGTGCCAGCAGCCCCCCGGGTGGGGAGTTAACTGAAGCTTTCTTT | CASSPPGGELTEAFF
13 | - | TRBJ2-7 | - | TRBV7-9 | TGTGCCAGCAGCGTTCAGGGAACCTACGAGCAGTACTTC | CASSVQGTYEQYF